The clone carrying this T cell receptor beta chain was detected ten times or more. No antigen is known for it. The use of previously described methods and listed TCR primers produced the bulk TCR libraries. TCRdb re-called the PCR reads through MiXCR, storing one row per CDR3 protein. The data show approximately 320,000 distinct CDR3 sequences, 24% seen once. This specimen comes from a study of molecular identifiers for immune sequencing clone quantification. As for the study in general: With replicates, the RNA of 20,000 or 100,000 naive CD8 cells was split five ways and four were sequenced. General study points: Clones above 20 RNA copies contained over 98% of effector molecules and under 1% of naive molecules.

Per germline, CDR1 SEHNR and CDR2 FQNEAQ (reference sequence). The CDR3 runs 13 residues. Trimming took 6 bases from V and 2 from J, leaving 9 bases between them. Naive CD8 T cells were sorted as CD8+CD4-CCR7+CD45RA+. This receptor was taken from a human donor in good health. Some libraries in this study had Jurkat cell RNA spiked in. Sequenced sample: naive CD8+ T cells from blood, with Jurkat cell RNA spiked in. The subset denotes: FACS-sorted CD8+CD4-CCR7+CD45RA+ naive T cells. This chain links TRBV7-9 with TRBJ2-3, with a weak D call TRBD2 (5 bases). CDR3 sequence: CASRDGLTDTQYF. As DNA, the CDR3 is TGTGCCAGCAGGGACGGACTCACAGATACGCAGTATTTT.